This T cell receptor (beta chain) was recorded in a study of vaccination effects on CD4 cells after COVID-19. For the study at large: Each participant was given two doses of one vaccine (BNT162b2 or mRNA-1273).

In germline, CDR1 is KGHSH, CDR2 LQKENI. Trimming pared 6 bases from V and 1 base from J, leaving 9 bases between. The CDR3 spans 13 residues. With respect to this clone: Antigen: not known.

Before any sequencing was done, the ViraFEST assay used viral peptide pools to expand antigen-specific CD4+ T cells. CD4+ T cell isolation took place after about nine days of culture. Nobody among the vaccine recipients had prior SARS-CoV-2 infection (nucleocapsid antibodies were negative). Every well got a few million PBMC, which were grown with around 9.2 IU/ml IL-2 and around 10 ug/ml peptides. TCRdb keeps only in-frame clones here, not all; method: immunoSEQ multiplex PCR. The table records some 22,000 clones, approximately 81% of them present only once. Sequences were derived from CD4+ T cells from PBMCs cultured with HCoV-NL63 spike peptides, sampled before COVID-19 vaccination. The chain joins TRBV18 to TRBJ1-1; tentatively, D is TRBD1 (6 bases). This receptor was identified in a human donor who received a COVID-19 vaccine. CDR3 in DNA: TGTGCCAGCTCGTGGGGACAGAACACTGAAGCTTTCTTT. It encodes CASSWGQNTEAFF.